This T cell receptor beta chain was retrieved from a study of T cells in Graves' hyperthyroidism and ophthalmopathy. Whole-study results and caveats: Blood held most thyroid clonotypes expanded above 0.001 frequency.

TCR beta CDR3 regions were amplified from RNA transcripts. HTBI primers were employed in a first-round RT-PCR of the TCR CDR3. TCRdb independently ran MiXCR on the multiplex PCR reads; one entry per CDR3 protein. The sample yields about 410,000 distinct CDR3 sequences, about 14% seen once. From germline, CDR1 is DFQATT and CDR2 SNEGSKA (reference sequence). V lost 6 bases to trimming and J lost 1 base, with 14 bases between them. There are 14 residues in the CDR3. This clonotype was observed at least ten times. As yet, its antigen is unknown. Source material: blood. The clonotype comes from a man aged 18 to 30 with Graves' ophthalmopathy. This chain links TRBV20-1 with TRBJ2-3, with D possibly TRBD2 on 5 matching bases. CDR3 DNA sequence: TGCAGTGCCCCAGAGGGCGGAGGCACAGATACGCAGTATTTT. It is translated as CSAPEGGGTDTQYF.